This TCR beta chain derives from a study of glioma-infiltrating T cells after dendritic cell vaccination. In the study overall: Glioblastoma patients came from Phase I and II dendritic cell vaccination trials.

TCRB CDR3 was amplified from 2 ug genomic DNA or less. TCRdb's copy holds only in-frame clones and misses some; the assay was immunoSEQ multiplex PCR. The repertoire includes roughly 23,000 clones, approximately 79% of them detected once, and 35% to 40% sits in the top ten. PBMC sampling occurred before vaccination, two weeks after the third dose, and at progression. CDR3 length: 17 amino acids. Germline CDR1 is KGHSH and CDR2 is LQKENI. The V and J ends lost 4 bases and 2 bases respectively, with 21 bases between them. The sample in question was blood, obtained before dendritic cell vaccination. The chain links TRBV18 to TRBJ2-7, with D possibly TRBD1 on 5 matching bases. The receptor was isolated from a human donor with glioblastoma. This chain's CDR3 is CASSQERSRADAYEQYF. The CDR3 DNA is TGTGCCAGCTCACAGGAGCGCTCCAGGGCGGACGCCTACGAGCAGTACTTC. The complete variable domain, with remaining parts taken from reference TRBV18 and TRBJ2-7, reads NAGVMQNPRHLVRRRGQEARLRCSPMKGHSHVYWYRQLPEEGLKFMVYLQKENIIDESGMPKERFSAEFPKEGPSILRIQQVVRGDSAAYFCASSQERSRADAYEQYFGPGTRLTVT.